These 16 T cell receptor beta chains came from one sample sequenced in a study of blood T cell repertoires in COVID-19. Method: immunoSEQ multiplex PCR; TCRdb's copy keeps in-frame clones and lacks some. The table includes approximately 290,000 clones, approximately 83% detected once. The specimen was peripheral blood. These receptor sequences come from a person between 65 and 79 years old with COVID-19, enrolled during active disease.

This clone was observed once. The chain has TRBV19 and TRBJ2-7; 8 positions agree with TRBD1. Unmatched junction bases numbered 8, after V lost 3 bases and J lost 1 base. The CDR3 is 16 amino acids. Per the germline V gene, CDR1 is LNHDA and CDR2 is SQIVND (reference sequence). CDR3 DNA: TGTGCCAGTAGTATCAGGGGGCAGAAAGGATCCTACGAGCAGTACTTC. Protein product: CASSIRGQKGSYEQYF.

This CDR3 is CATSDLGQGASDTQYF. CDR3 nucleotides: TGTGCCACCAGTGATTTAGGCCAGGGGGCTTCAGATACGCAGTATTTT. The V and J genes are TRBV24-1 and TRBJ2-3, with 8 bases aligning to TRBD1. The CDR3 is 16 residues long. The V segment lost 1 base and the J segment 4 bases; nucleotides outside the gene matches: 6. The V gene's germline CDR1 is KGHDR and CDR2 SFDVKD.

The genes are TRBV7-2 and TRBJ1-1; 7 bases are shared with TRBD1. Germline-derived CDR1 and CDR2 are SGHTA and FQGNSA. V trimming: 1 base; J trimming: 5 bases; junction bases outside the gene matches: 7. The CDR3 contains 15 residues. The CDR3 DNA reads as TGTGCCAGCAGCTTAGAGACAGGGTGGGGTACTGAAGCTTTCTTT. Amino acids: CASSLETGWGTEAFF.

V gene TRBV7-2 combines with J gene TRBJ1-1; D ambiguous. The germline gives CDR1 SGHTA, CDR2 FQGNSA. The V gene lost 2 bases and the J gene lost 7 bases, with 14 bases spanning the gap. The CDR3 consists of 14 residues. This CDR3 is CASSLKASSGEAFF. Here the CDR3 DNA reads TGTGCCAGCAGCTTAAAGGCCAGCAGCGGTGAAGCTTTCTTT.

The chain recombines TRBV23-1 with TRBJ2-1, with 8 bases matching TRBD1. TRBV23-1 is given ORF status, its function remaining uncertain. V lost 4 bases, J lost 0 bases, and 14 bases stayed unmatched. This CDR3 has 19 amino acids. This CDR3 is CASSPVQIGTGGSYNEQFF. CDR3 nucleotides: TGCGCCAGCAGTCCCGTTCAGATCGGGACAGGAGGCTCCTACAATGAGCAGTTCTTC.

The chain uses TRBV19 and TRBJ2-7; possible D gene TRBD2, 5 bases. CDR1 and CDR2 (germline): LNHDA, SQIVND (reference sequence). The V end lost 1 base, the J end lost 4 bases, and 14 bases lay between the germline ends. This CDR3 comprises 15 residues. The chain's CDR3 is CASSIGGNSPYEQYF. The CDR3 bases are TGTGCCAGTAGTATAGGAGGGAACAGTCCGTACGAGCAGTACTTC.

The V and J genes are TRBV19 and TRBJ2-1, with no clear D. The CDR3 extends over 13 amino acids. Germline CDR1 LNHDA, CDR2 SQIVND (reference sequence). V dropped 7 bases and J dropped 2 bases, with 9 bases sitting between them. In nucleotides, the CDR3 is TGTGCCAGTACCCAGTTCCCCTACAATGAGCAGTTCTTC. Protein product: CASTQFPYNEQFF. Full variable domain (outside the CDR3, taken from reference TRBV19 and TRBJ2-1): DGGITQSPKYLFRKEGQNVTLSCEQNLNHDAMYWYRQDPGQGLRLIYYSQIVNDFQKGDIAEGYSVSREKKESFPLTVTSAQKNPTAFYLCASTQFPYNEQFFGPGTRLTVL.

V usage is TRBV4-1 and J usage is TRBJ1-3; D is uncertain. Germline CDR1 MGHRA, CDR2 YSYEKL. The CDR3 extends over 17 amino acids. V was shortened by 4 bases and J by 0 bases, with 16 bases between the two germline ends. CDR3: CASSPRQSGFSGNTIYF. For the CDR3, the DNA is TGCGCCAGCAGCCCCAGACAATCAGGATTCTCTGGAAACACCATATATTTT.

V is TRBV7-6 and J is TRBJ2-6, with 7 bases matching TRBD2. The CDR3 runs to 19 residues. Germline V gives CDR1 SGHVS, CDR2 FNYEAQ. V shed 5 bases, J shed 1 base, and the junction held 14 bases outside the gene matches. CDR3 DNA: TGTGCCAGCAGCAAAATAGCGGGCCGACATTCTTCTGGGGCCAACGTCCTGACTTTC. It encodes CASSKIAGRHSSGANVLTF.

The chain recombines TRBV9 with TRBJ1-3; no definite D call. Trimming removed 3 bases from V and 4 bases from J, with 14 bases in between. The CDR3 has 15 residues. Germline assignment: CDR1 SGDLS and CDR2 YYNGEE. CDR3 coding DNA: TGTGCCAGCAGCGCACGCCAGTCCGAAGGAAACACCATATATTTT. This gives the protein CASSARQSEGNTIYF.

CDR3 coding DNA: TGCAGCGCTCGAGGTTGGTCCGCCTACGAGCAGTACTTC. Protein: CSARGWSAYEQYF. The chain couples TRBV29-1 to TRBJ2-7; D is uncertain. V lost 7 bases and J 2 bases, leaving 15 bases between the germline ends. CDR1 and CDR2 (germline): SQVTM, ANQGSEA. The CDR3 sequence is 13 residues long.

The chain joins TRBV10-3 to TRBJ1-4; 10 positions agree with TRBD1. Looked up from germline, CDR1 is ENHRY and CDR2 is SYGVKD. CDR3 length: 16 residues. V gave up 2 bases and J gave up 7 bases; unmatched junction bases: 7. The CDR3 here is CAISEGQGGVTEKLFF. CDR3 in DNA: TGTGCCATCAGTGAGGGACAGGGGGGAGTTACTGAAAAACTGTTTTTT.

The chain uses TRBV30 and TRBJ1-2; D perhaps matches TRBD1 (6 bases). The germline V gene encodes CDR1 GTSNPN and CDR2 SVGIG (reference sequence). CDR3 length: 13 residues. V lost 5 bases to trimming and J lost 4 bases, with 14 bases between them. CDR3 region: CAWGTGIIYGYTF. DNA for the CDR3: TGTGCCTGGGGTACAGGGATCATCTATGGCTACACCTTC.

The chain is built from TRBV6-5 and TRBJ1-2; D uncertain. Trimming removed 6 bases at V and 4 bases at J, with 12 bases between. CDR1 is MNHEY and CDR2 is SVGAGI in the germline V gene. The CDR3 is made up of 13 amino acids. CDR3 residues: CASSLPSGYGYTF. The CDR3 nucleotides read TGTGCCAGCAGCCTGCCGTCGGGCTATGGCTACACCTTC.

The rearrangement uses TRBV10-3 and TRBJ1-3; 8 bases agree with TRBD1. With 8 bases clipped from V and 4 bases from J, the junction kept 7 bases outside the gene matches. CDR1 is ENHRY, CDR2 SYGVKD, per germline. CDR3 size: 14 residues. In nucleotides, the CDR3 is TGTGCCATCGGCGGACAGGGAGCCGGAAACACCATATATTTT. Amino acids: CAIGGQGAGNTIYF.

The CDR3 loop reads CASSQDREPLRDGTDTQYF. The CDR3 DNA reads TGCGCCAGCAGCCAAGACCGGGAGCCCCTGCGGGATGGCACAGATACGCAGTATTTT. The genes are TRBV4-3 and TRBJ2-3, with D possibly TRBD2 on 6 matching bases. CDR1 and CDR2 (germline): LGHNA, YSLEER. Trimming took off 0 bases at V and 1 base at J, with 20 bases between the two ends. There are 19 residues in the CDR3.